These 26 T cell receptor beta chains were sequenced from one sample in a study of T cell responses to AZD1222 COVID-19 vaccine. The table came from immunoSEQ multiplex PCR; TCRdb's copy has only in-frame clones and leaves some out. This table has about 140,000 clones, roughly 92% appearing once. Sequenced here: peripheral blood, sampled 28 days after the second AZD1222 dose. The receptors here all came from an adult who received the AZD1222 COVID-19 vaccine.

The J gene is TRBJ1-4, the V gene TRBV7-9; 7 bases map to TRBD1. The germline gives CDR1 SEHNR, CDR2 FQNEAQ (reference sequence). The CDR3 is made up of 14 amino acids. V gave up 5 bases and J gave up 7 bases; unmatched junction bases: 7. The DNA for the CDR3 is TGTGCCAGCAGCCTGGGACAGAGTTTTGAAAAACTGTTTTTT. Its protein is CASSLGQSFEKLFF. Using reference TRBV7-9 and TRBJ1-4 for the parts outside the CDR3, the full variable domain is DTGVSQNPRHKITKRGQNVTFRCDPISEHNRLYWYRQTLGQGPEFLTYFQNEAQLEKSRLLSDRFSAERPKGSFSTLEIQRTEQGDSAMYLCASSLGQSFEKLFFGSGTQLSVL.

The CDR3 sequence: CASSLPGTIDTQYF. CDR3 coding DNA: TGTGCCAGCAGCCTCCCTGGCACGATTGATACGCAGTATTTT. The rearrangement uses TRBV14 and TRBJ2-3; D unresolved. Germline CDR1 reads SGHDN; CDR2 reads FVKESK. The V end lost 4 bases, the J end lost 6 bases, and 14 bases lay between the germline ends. The CDR3 runs to 14 residues.

The rearrangement links TRBV10-3 to TRBJ2-4; the D is unclear. The CDR3 is 12 amino acids. CDR1 ENHRY and CDR2 SYGVKD come from the germline V gene. Trimming cost V 3 bases and J 8 bases, with 8 bases left between them. This chain's CDR3 is CAISESGDIQYF. For the CDR3, the DNA is TGTGCCATCAGTGAAAGTGGGGACATTCAGTACTTC.

The rearrangement uses TRBV10-3 and TRBJ1-6; D unclear. The germline gives CDR1 ENHRY, CDR2 SYGVKD. The CDR3 loop spans 15 amino acids. Trimming cost V 1 base and J 0 bases, with 4 bases left between them. DNA of the CDR3: TGTGCCATCAGTGAGTGGAGCTCCTATAATTCACCCCTCCACTTT. Its protein is CAISEWSSYNSPLHF.

V gene TRBV19 combines with J gene TRBJ2-3; D possibly corresponds to TRBD1 (5 bases). Between the trimmed V and J ends, which lost 6 bases and 1 base, there was a span of 8 bases. Germline CDR1 reads LNHDA; CDR2 reads SQIVND (reference sequence). The CDR3 runs 13 residues. CDR3: CASREGGTDTQYF. CDR3 bases: TGTGCCAGTAGGGAAGGGGGCACAGATACGCAGTATTTT.

V gene TRBV3-1 (or the pseudogene TRBV3-2) combines with J gene TRBJ2-7; D is uncertain. There are 13 residues in the CDR3. CDR1 is LGHDT and CDR2 is YNNKEL in the germline V gene (reference sequence). The ends were cut back, 3 bases at V and 0 bases at J, with 6 bases in the middle. In nucleotides, the CDR3 is TGTGCCAGCAGCCATGGAGTCTCCTACGAGCAGTACTTC. Protein product: CASSHGVSYEQYF.

This chain links TRBV5-4 with TRBJ2-3; the match to TRBD2 covers 13 bases. CDR3 size: 14 residues. From germline, CDR1 is SGHNT and CDR2 YYREEE (reference sequence). Trimming took 4 bases from V and 6 from J; bases not matched to a gene: 2. In DNA, the CDR3 is TGTGCCAGCAGCCTGACTAGCGGGGGGGATACGCAGTATTTT. Translation gives CASSLTSGGDTQYF.

The V gene is TRBV7-2, the J gene TRBJ2-1; 8 nucleotides agree with TRBD1. CDR1 and CDR2 (germline): SGHTA, FQGNSA. The CDR3 consists of 11 residues. The V gene end was trimmed by 4 bases and the J gene end by 12 bases; junction bases not matched to a gene: 2. The CDR3 coding sequence is TGTGCCAGCAGCTCCGGACAGGGGCAGTTCTTC. It codes for CASSSGQGQFF.

This sequence joins TRBV4-1 and TRBJ2-1, with D hard to call. CDR3 length: 15 residues. V dropped 0 bases and J dropped 5 bases, with 11 bases sitting between them. Germline V gene lookup returns CDR1 MGHRA and CDR2 YSYEKL. CDR3 region: CASSQDIRADNEQFF. The CDR3 DNA follows: TGCGCCAGCAGCCAAGACATCCGGGCAGACAATGAGCAGTTCTTC.

The CDR3 is CASSSIGTPRNFF. The CDR3 DNA follows: TGTGCCAGCAGTTCAATCGGGACTCCCCGAAACTTCTTC. This sequence joins TRBV27 and TRBJ2-1; TRBD2 is a possible D gene (6 bases). Trimming stripped 4 bases from V and 16 bases from J, with 20 bases between. Germline V gives CDR1 MNHEY, CDR2 SMNVEV (reference sequence). The CDR3 is made up of 13 amino acids.

The rearrangement links TRBV4-1 to TRBJ1-2, with TRBD1 matching over 11 bases. Trimming took 1 base from V and 8 from J; bases not matched to a gene: 12. Germline V CDR1 and CDR2: MGHRA, YSYEKL. The CDR3 is made up of 17 amino acids. In DNA form, the CDR3 reads TGCGCCAGCAGCCAAGTAAATCTGGTTGGGGACAGGGGGGGCTACACCTTC. Its translation: CASSQVNLVGDRGGYTF.

The gene calls are TRBV7-2 and TRBJ2-7, with D maybe TRBD1 (5 bases). The V and J ends lost 1 base and 3 bases respectively, with 22 bases between them. CDR1 SGHTA and CDR2 FQGNSA come from the germline V gene. This CDR3 is 18 amino acids long. CDR3 sequence: CASSLVGTNSGRYYEQYF. As DNA, the CDR3 is TGTGCCAGCAGCTTAGTGGGCACCAACTCAGGGCGTTACTACGAGCAGTACTTC.

The chain uses TRBV5-1 and TRBJ2-2, with D perhaps TRBD2 (5 bases). Germline lookup yields CDR1 SGHRS and CDR2 YFSETQ. CDR3 length: 15 amino acids. Trimming cost V 0 bases and J 6 bases, with 12 bases left between them. CDR3 amino acids: CASSLEWELAGELFF. The CDR3 bases are TGCGCCAGCAGCTTGGAATGGGAGTTAGCCGGGGAGCTGTTTTTT.

The chain couples TRBV29-1 to TRBJ1-2; D gene ambiguous. Trimming shortened V by 2 bases and J by 3 bases, and 10 bases separated the two germline ends. The germline CDR1 and CDR2 sequences are SQVTM and ANQGSEA. This CDR3 contains 13 residues. The chain's CDR3 is CSVEPRSYYGYTF. CDR3 bases: TGCAGCGTTGAACCCAGGTCGTACTATGGCTACACCTTC.

The chain recombines TRBV6-2 or TRBV6-3 with TRBJ2-1; 7 bases fit TRBD1. The CDR3 contains 13 residues. V lost 6 bases, J lost 7 bases, and 6 bases stayed unmatched. From germline, CDR1 is MNHEY and CDR2 SVGEGT. CDR3 sequence reads: CASSRDSLNEQFF. In DNA, the CDR3 is TGTGCCAGCAGCCGGGACAGCCTAAATGAGCAGTTCTTC.

V usage is TRBV5-5 and J usage is TRBJ1-3; 7 bases fit TRBD1. This CDR3 region has 15 residues. Germline lookup yields CDR1 SGHKS and CDR2 YYEKEE (reference sequence). V shed 3 bases and J 0 bases; nucleotides not matched to a gene: 3. The CDR3 nucleotides are TGTGCCAGCAGCTACGGGACAGACTCTGGAAACACCATATATTTT. This sequence encodes CASSYGTDSGNTIYF.

The CDR3, as DNA: TGTGCCAGCAGCCACCGGACAGGGGGCATCTACGAGCAGTACTTC. Protein product: CASSHRTGGIYEQYF. The chain couples TRBV7-9 to TRBJ2-7; 11 positions match TRBD1. Trimming removed 5 bases from V and 3 bases from J; junction bases left unmatched: 6. Germline V lookup: CDR1 SEHNR, CDR2 FQNEAQ (reference sequence). This CDR3 has 15 residues.

The gene calls are TRBV21-1 and TRBJ1-5; the D call in the table, TRBD1, was not verified against the DNA. TRBV21-1 is termed a pseudogene. The CDR3 totals 15 residues. CDR3 amino acids: CASSASGECDQPQHF. CDR3 DNA sequence: TGTGCCAGCAGCGCATCAGGGGAATGCGATCAGCCCCAGCATTTT.

The rearrangement uses TRBV9 and TRBJ1-2; 7 bases match TRBD1. The V gene's germline CDR1 is SGDLS and CDR2 YYNGEE. The junction had 7 bases not matched to a gene; V was cut back by 3 bases and J by 8 bases. CDR3 length: 13 residues. CDR3 nucleotide sequence: TGTGCCAGCAGCGGAGGGGGCGCATGGGGCTACACCTTC. Encoded protein: CASSGGGAWGYTF.

This clone was detected only once. This chain uses TRBV7-9 with TRBJ1-1; D gene uncertain. Looked up from germline, CDR1 is SEHNR and CDR2 is FQNEAQ (reference sequence). CDR3 length: 16 amino acids. V shed 7 bases and J shed 1 base, with 19 bases lying between them. The CDR3 is CASITILNSKNTEAFF. The CDR3 region has the DNA TGTGCCAGCATCACGATACTTAATTCCAAGAACACTGAAGCTTTCTTT.

The genes are TRBV5-1 and TRBJ1-4, with 7 bases aligning to TRBD1. CDR3 size: 16 residues. The V gene's germline CDR1 is SGHRS and CDR2 YFSETQ. Germline trimming cut 0 bases from V and 12 bases from J; bases unmatched to any gene: 14. In nucleotides, the CDR3 is TGCGCCAGCAGCTTGGAGAGGACAGGCGTCGGGAGGGAACTGTTTTTT. Translating gives CASSLERTGVGRELFF.

This sequence joins TRBV7-8 and TRBJ1-2; D is undetermined. V gave up 3 bases and J gave up 4 bases, with 9 bases separating them. The CDR3 has 13 amino acids. Germline V gene data show CDR1 as SGHVS and CDR2 as FQNEAQ. The CDR3 nucleotides are TGTGCCAGCAGCTTTGGACTGACCTATGGCTACACCTTC. Translated: CASSFGLTYGYTF.

The chain carries TRBV2 and TRBJ2-1, with 10 bases aligning to TRBD2. Germline V gene lookup returns CDR1 SNHLY and CDR2 FYNNEI. V gave up 8 bases and J gave up 0 bases; unmatched junction bases: 13. The CDR3 spans 18 residues. Here the CDR3 reads CASFWASGGRSSYNEQFF. Written as DNA, the CDR3 is TGTGCCAGCTTTTGGGCTAGCGGGGGAAGGAGCTCCTACAATGAGCAGTTCTTC.

The J gene is TRBJ1-3, the V gene TRBV9; 8 nucleotides align to TRBD1. CDR3 length: 14 residues. After removal of 6 bases from V and 3 bases from J, the junction contained 5 bases not matched to a gene. Germline V gene sequence: CDR1 SGDLS, CDR2 YYNGEE. DNA for the CDR3: TGTGCCAGCAACTCGGACAGGGATGGAAACACCATATATTTT. Translated, it gives CASNSDRDGNTIYF.

The gene calls are TRBV9 and TRBJ2-3; D tentatively reads TRBD1 or TRBD2 (6 bases each). The CDR3 extends over 17 amino acids. V lost 0 bases, J lost 1 base, and 15 bases lay in between. Germline lookup yields CDR1 SGDLS and CDR2 YYNGEE. CDR3 in amino acids: CASSVASGRGGTDTQYF. The CDR3 DNA follows: TGTGCCAGCAGCGTAGCCTCGGGAAGGGGGGGCACAGATACGCAGTATTTT.

The genes are TRBV6-5 and TRBJ1-4, with 9 positions matching TRBD1. V shed 1 base, J shed 6 bases, and the junction held 6 bases outside the gene matches. Germline CDR1 is MNHEY and CDR2 is SVGAGI. The CDR3 runs 16 residues. The CDR3 spells CASSYLPGQGDEKLFF. CDR3 DNA sequence: TGTGCCAGCAGTTACTTGCCGGGACAGGGAGATGAAAAACTGTTTTTT.